The source of this TCR beta chain is a study of T cell responses to AZD1222 COVID-19 vaccine. Findings of the study overall: With two AZD1222 doses given, Spike-specific TCR breadth and depth both rose. The donor cohort was predominantly white British with a female majority, and clonal diversity may have been underestimated.

Libraries were prepared by immunoSEQ multiplex PCR; TCRdb keeps only in-frame clonotypes and omits some of them. The data hold 95,000 to 150,000 clones, with 91% observed a single time. As concerns this clone: Its antigen is still unknown.

CDR3 size: 13 residues. V was clipped by 3 bases and J by 6 bases, with 12 bases between them. Germline loops: CDR1 KGHSH, CDR2 LQKENI. The receptor was derived from an adult in good health. The genes are TRBV18 and TRBJ2-7; a possible D gene is TRBD1 (5 bases). Sequencing was performed on peripheral blood, taken on day 0 of AZD1222 vaccination. The CDR3 sequence: CASSPGAPVEQYF. CDR3 in DNA: TGTGCCAGCTCACCTGGGGCGCCCGTCGAGCAGTACTTC.